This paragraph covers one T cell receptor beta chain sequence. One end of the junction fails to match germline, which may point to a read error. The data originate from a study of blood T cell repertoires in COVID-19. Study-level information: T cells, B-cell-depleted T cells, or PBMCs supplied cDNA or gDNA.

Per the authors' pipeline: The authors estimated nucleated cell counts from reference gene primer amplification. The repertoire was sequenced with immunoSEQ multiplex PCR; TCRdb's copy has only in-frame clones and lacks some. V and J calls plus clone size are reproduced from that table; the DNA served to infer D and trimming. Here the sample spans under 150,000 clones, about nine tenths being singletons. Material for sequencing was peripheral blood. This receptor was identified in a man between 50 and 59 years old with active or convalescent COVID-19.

For the CDR3, the DNA is TGTGCCAGCAGTTTACTAGCGGGAGGGAATATCTTC. Translation: CASSLLAGGNIF. The gene calls are TRBV28 and TRBJ2-1; 12 nucleotides match TRBD2. Germline CDR1 MDHEN, CDR2 SYDVKM. The CDR3 has 12 residues.